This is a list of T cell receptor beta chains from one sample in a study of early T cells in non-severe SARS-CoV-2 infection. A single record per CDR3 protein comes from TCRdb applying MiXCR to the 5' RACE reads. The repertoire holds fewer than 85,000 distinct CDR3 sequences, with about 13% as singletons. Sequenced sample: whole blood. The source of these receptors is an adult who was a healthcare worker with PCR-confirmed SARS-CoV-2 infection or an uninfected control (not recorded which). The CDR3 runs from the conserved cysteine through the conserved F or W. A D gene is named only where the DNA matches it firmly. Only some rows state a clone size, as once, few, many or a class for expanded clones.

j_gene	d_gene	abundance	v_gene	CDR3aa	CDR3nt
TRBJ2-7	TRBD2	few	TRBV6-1	CASSRGTRPYEQYF	TGTGCCAGCAGCCGCGGGACTAGACCCTACGAGCAGTACTTC
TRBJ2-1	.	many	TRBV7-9	CASSVLRENEQFF	TGTGCCAGCAGCGTCCTAAGGGAGAATGAGCAGTTCTTC
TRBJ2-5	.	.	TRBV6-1	CASSEAPLGETQYF	TGTGCCAGCAGTGAAGCTCCCCTAGGGGAGACCCAGTACTTC
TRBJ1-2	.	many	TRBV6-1	CASSESLGGNGYTF	TGTGCCAGCAGTGAAAGTTTGGGGGGAAATGGCTACACCTTC
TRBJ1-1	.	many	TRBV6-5	CASSYRGRMNTEAFF	TGTGCCAGCAGTTACCGAGGCAGGATGAACACTGAAGCTTTCTTT
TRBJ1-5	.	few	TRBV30	CACGANQPQHF	TGTGCCTGTGGGGCGAATCAGCCCCAGCATTTT
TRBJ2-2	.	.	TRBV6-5	CASTPLGETGELFF	TGTGCCAGCACCCCGTTAGGGGAAACCGGGGAGCTGTTTTTT
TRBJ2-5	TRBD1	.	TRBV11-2	CASSFRDRVLQETQYF	TGTGCCAGCAGCTTCCGGGACAGAGTCCTCCAAGAGACCCAGTACTTC
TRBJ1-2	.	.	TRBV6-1	CASSEIIPVNYGYTF	TGTGCCAGCAGTGAGATAATACCCGTTAACTATGGCTACACCTTC
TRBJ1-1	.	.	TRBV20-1	CSASSGNTEAFF	TGCAGTGCTAGCTCTGGGAACACTGAAGCTTTCTTT
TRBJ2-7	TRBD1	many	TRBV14	CASSLSPGTGANEQYF	TGTGCCAGCAGCCTCTCTCCGGGGACAGGGGCGAACGAGCAGTACTTC
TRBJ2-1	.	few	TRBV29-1	CSVAGYAGDEQFF	TGCAGCGTTGCGGGATACGCGGGTGATGAGCAGTTCTTC
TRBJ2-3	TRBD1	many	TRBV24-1	CATSAGQGTDTQYF	TGTGCCACCAGTGCGGGACAGGGAACAGATACGCAGTATTTT
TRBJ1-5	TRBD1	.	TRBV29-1	CSVGQGDQPQHF	TGCAGCGTAGGACAGGGGGATCAGCCCCAGCATTTT
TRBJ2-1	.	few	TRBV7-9	CASSPLLEFGNEQFF	TGTGCCAGCAGCCCACTGCTAGAATTCGGCAATGAGCAGTTCTTC
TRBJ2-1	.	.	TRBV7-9	CASTDSDQRNEQFF	TGTGCCAGCACCGACTCGGACCAGCGGAATGAGCAGTTCTTC
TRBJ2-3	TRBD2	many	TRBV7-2	CASSLNYGGADTQYF	TGTGCCAGCAGCTTAAACTACGGGGGGGCAGATACGCAGTATTTT
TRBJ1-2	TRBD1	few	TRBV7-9	CASSPTGQGSFYGYTF	TGTGCCAGCAGCCCTACCGGACAGGGTTCTTTCTATGGCTACACCTTC
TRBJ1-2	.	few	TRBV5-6	CASRRNRVSDYGYTF	TGTGCCAGCAGACGGAACAGGGTTTCGGACTATGGCTACACCTTC
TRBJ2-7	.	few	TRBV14	CASSQRGDYHYEQYF	TGTGCCAGCAGCCAACGGGGAGACTACCACTACGAGCAGTACTTC
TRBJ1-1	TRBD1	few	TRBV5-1	CASSRTGSNTEVFF	TGCGCCAGCAGCCGGACAGGTTCGAACACTGAAGTTTTCTTT
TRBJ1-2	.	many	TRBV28	CASSLQGPNYGYTF	TGTGCCAGCAGTTTACAGGGGCCTAACTATGGCTACACCTTC
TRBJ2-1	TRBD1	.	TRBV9	CASSTTGGSYNEQFF	TGTGCCAGCAGTACCACAGGGGGCTCCTACAATGAGCAGTTCTTC
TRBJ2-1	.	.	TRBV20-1	CSADSSSYNEQFF	TGCAGTGCTGACAGTAGCTCCTACAATGAGCAGTTCTTC
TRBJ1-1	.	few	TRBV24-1	CATSDSGDTEAFF	TGTGCCACCAGTGACTCCGGGGACACTGAAGCTTTCTTT
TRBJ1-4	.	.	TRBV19	CASSIGQHNEKLFF	TGTGCCAGTAGTATCGGACAGCATAATGAAAAACTGTTTTTT
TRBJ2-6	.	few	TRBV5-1	CASSLGANVLTF	TGCGCCAGCAGCTTGGGGGCCAACGTCCTGACTTTC
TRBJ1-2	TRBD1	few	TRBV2	CASSGDRGPYTF	TGTGCCAGCAGTGGAGACAGGGGGCCCTACACCTTC
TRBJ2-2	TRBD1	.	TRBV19	CASSSTGGPNTGELFF	TGTGCCAGTAGTTCCACAGGGGGCCCGAACACCGGGGAGCTGTTTTTT
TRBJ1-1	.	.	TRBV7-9	CASSLTTVSNTEAFF	TGTGCCAGCAGCTTAACTACTGTATCAAACACTGAAGCTTTCTTT
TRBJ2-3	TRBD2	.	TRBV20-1	CSARGLAGVGDTQYF	TGCAGTGCCAGAGGACTAGCGGGAGTTGGAGATACGCAGTATTTT
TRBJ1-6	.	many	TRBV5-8	CASSLVRQAPHSPLHF	TGTGCCAGCAGCCTGGTCCGACAGGCCCCGCATTCACCCCTCCACTTT
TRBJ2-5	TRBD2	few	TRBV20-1	CSASRGGIQTQYF	TGCAGTGCTAGCCGGGGGGGGATCCAGACCCAGTACTTC
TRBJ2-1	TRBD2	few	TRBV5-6	CASSSPGLEQFF	TGTGCCAGCAGCTCCCCGGGACTAGAGCAGTTCTTC
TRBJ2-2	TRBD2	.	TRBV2	CASSEFLADTGELFF	TGTGCCAGCAGTGAATTTCTAGCGGACACCGGGGAGCTGTTTTTT
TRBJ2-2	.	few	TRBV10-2	CASSEGTTYTGELFF	TGCGCCAGCAGTGAGGGGACGACATACACCGGGGAGCTGTTTTTT
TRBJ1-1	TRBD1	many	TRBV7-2	CASKTQPGQGLPGAFF	TGTGCCAGCAAAACCCAACCGGGACAGGGACTCCCTGGGGCTTTCTTT
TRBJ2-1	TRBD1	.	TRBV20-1	CSATGTGGQGQFF	TGCAGTGCGACGGGGACAGGGGGACAAGGGCAGTTCTTC
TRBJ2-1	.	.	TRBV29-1	CSVERGVGNEQFF	TGCAGCGTTGAGAGGGGGGTTGGCAATGAGCAGTTCTTC
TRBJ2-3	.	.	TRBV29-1	CSVGPLAGSTDTQYF	TGCAGCGTTGGACCCTTGGCGGGGTCCACAGATACGCAGTATTTT
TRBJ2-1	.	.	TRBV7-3	CASSLTWNNEQFF	TGTGCCAGCAGCTTAACGTGGAACAATGAGCAGTTCTTC
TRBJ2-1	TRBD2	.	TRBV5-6	CASSLLAGSHEQFF	TGTGCCAGCAGCTTGCTAGCGGGATCACATGAGCAGTTCTTC
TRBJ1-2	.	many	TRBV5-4	CASSPDRNYGYTF	TGTGCCAGCAGCCCCGACAGAAACTATGGCTACACCTTC
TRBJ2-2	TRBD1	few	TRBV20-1	CSARTGTGGYTGELFF	TGCAGTGCTAGGACCGGGACAGGGGGTTACACCGGGGAGCTGTTTTTT
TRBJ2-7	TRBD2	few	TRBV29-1	CSVGPPAGANHEQYF	TGCAGCGTGGGTCCTCCAGCGGGAGCCAACCACGAGCAGTACTTC
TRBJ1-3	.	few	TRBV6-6	CASSYGDSRNTIYF	TGTGCCAGCAGTTACGGAGACAGCCGAAACACCATATATTTT
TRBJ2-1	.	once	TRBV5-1	CASSPVANPAYNEQFF	TGCGCCAGCAGCCCCGTAGCTAACCCGGCATACAATGAGCAGTTCTTC
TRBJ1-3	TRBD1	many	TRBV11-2	CASSLVGLRQGGNTIYF	TGTGCCAGCAGCTTAGTGGGCCTCAGACAGGGCGGAAACACCATATATTTT
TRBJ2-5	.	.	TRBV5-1	CASSLRSGNKETQYF	TGCGCCAGCAGCTTGCGATCGGGCAATAAAGAGACCCAGTACTTC
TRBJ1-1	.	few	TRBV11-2	CASSLGGRTATEAFF	TGTGCCAGCAGCTTAGGGGGGAGGACCGCCACTGAAGCTTTCTTT
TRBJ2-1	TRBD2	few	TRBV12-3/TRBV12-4	CASSDDNPLAGGPSEQFF	TGTGCCAGCAGTGACGACAACCCACTAGCGGGGGGGCCTAGTGAGCAGTTCTTC